This passage covers 23 T cell receptor beta chains from one sample sequenced in a study of T cell responses to AZD1222 COVID-19 vaccine. The method was immunoSEQ multiplex PCR; TCRdb's version includes in-frame clones alone and lacks a portion of them. The profile shows 90,000 to 100,000 clones, roughly 85% of them singletons. The sequencing here drew on peripheral blood, taken 28 days after the second AZD1222 dose. These receptors originate from an adult who received the AZD1222 COVID-19 vaccine.

V and J are TRBV11-3 and TRBJ2-2; tentative D call: TRBD2 (5 bases). CDR3 length equals 15 residues. V gave up 1 base and J gave up 0 bases, with 6 bases separating them. The germline gives CDR1 SGHNT, CDR2 YENEEA. In nucleotides, the CDR3 is TGTGCCAGCAGCTTAGGAGGGACGAACACCGGGGAGCTGTTTTTT. This gives the protein CASSLGGTNTGELFF.

The chain recombines TRBV4-2 with TRBJ1-1, with unresolved D. Trimming removed 0 bases at V and 4 bases at J, with 12 bases between. Looked up from germline, CDR1 is LGHNA and CDR2 is YNFKEQ. This CDR3 has 15 amino acids. The CDR3 nucleotides read TGTGCCAGCAGCCAAGATCTTAGGGTTAGCACTGAAGCTTTCTTT. Residues: CASSQDLRVSTEAFF.

The chain joins TRBV4-1 to TRBJ2-1, with D maybe TRBD2 (5 bases). CDR1 is MGHRA, CDR2 YSYEKL, per germline. V was cut by 4 bases and J by 9 bases, with 13 bases left in between. The CDR3 spans 13 residues. CDR3 nucleotide sequence: TGCGCCAGCAGCCGAGCGGTGGTTGCTGAGCAGTTCTTC. Amino acids: CASSRAVVAEQFF.

This chain connects TRBV6-5 to TRBJ1-1; D gene unclear. The germline V gene has CDR1 MNHEY and CDR2 SVGAGI. V lost 0 bases, J lost 0 bases, and 5 bases lay in between. The CDR3 has 14 amino acids. DNA for the CDR3: TGTGCCAGCAGTTACTCGAGGGTGAACACTGAAGCTTTCTTT. It codes for CASSYSRVNTEAFF.

The CDR3 coding sequence is TGTGCCAGCATACTGACAGGGGCTCACTTT. This sequence encodes CASILTGAHF. The J gene is TRBJ1-6, the V gene TRBV14; 8 nucleotides align to TRBD1. Germline trimming cut 7 bases from V and 19 bases from J; bases unmatched to any gene: 6. Germline-derived CDR1 and CDR2 are SGHDN and FVKESK. The length of the CDR3 is 10 residues. The whole variable domain, remainder taken from reference TRBV14 and TRBJ1-6, is EAGVTQFPSHSVIEKGQTVTLRCDPISGHDNLYWYRRVMGKEIKFLLHFVKESKQDESGMPNNRFLAERTGGTYSTLKVQPAELEDSGVYFCASILTGAHFGNGTRLTVT.

V is TRBV7-8 and J is TRBJ2-3; maybe TRBD1 (6 bases). The germline gives CDR1 SGHVS, CDR2 FQNEAQ. Trimming took 2 bases from V and 5 from J, leaving 17 bases between them. This CDR3 comprises 16 residues. The CDR3 coding sequence is TGTGCCAGCAGCTTACCCTACAGGGAGTTGAAAGATACGCAGTATTTT. It specifies CASSLPYRELKDTQYF.

V is TRBV4-2 and J is TRBJ2-7; 13 bases map to TRBD2. V lost 3 bases, J lost 4 bases, and 3 bases stayed unmatched. This CDR3 region has 15 residues. The germline CDR1 and CDR2 sequences are LGHNA and YNFKEQ. The CDR3 here is CASSHGLAGAYEQYF. As DNA, the CDR3 is TGTGCCAGCAGCCACGGACTAGCGGGAGCATACGAGCAGTACTTC.

The chain is built from TRBV10-2 and TRBJ2-5; D remains ambiguous. This CDR3 region has 13 residues. V dropped 3 bases and J dropped 3 bases, with 8 bases sitting between them. Germline lookup yields CDR1 WSHSY and CDR2 SAAADI. As DNA, the CDR3 is TGCGCCAGCAGTGATTCCACAAAAGAGACCCAGTACTTC. Translating it yields CASSDSTKETQYF.

This chain joins TRBV4-1 and TRBJ1-4, with TRBD1 identical over 8 bases. V was clipped by 4 bases and J by 3 bases; unmatched bases: 7. This CDR3 region has 16 residues. CDR1 and CDR2 from the germline V gene are MGHRA and YSYEKL. The CDR3 region is CASSPGGGLSNEKLFF. The CDR3 DNA reads as TGCGCCAGCAGCCCAGGGGGCGGACTCTCTAATGAAAAACTGTTTTTT.

The chain couples TRBV4-1 to TRBJ1-1; no clear D gene. The CDR3 is 12 residues long. V was shortened by 0 bases and J by 11 bases, with 10 bases between the two germline ends. Looked up from germline, CDR1 is MGHRA and CDR2 is YSYEKL. The CDR3 reads CASSQDSNSAFF. The CDR3 DNA reads TGCGCCAGCAGCCAAGACTCAAATTCCGCTTTCTTT.

The J gene is TRBJ2-2, the V gene TRBV25-1; the D is unclear. The CDR3 covers 14 residues. The V and J ends lost 3 bases and 0 bases respectively, with 5 bases between them. Germline CDR1 is MGHDK and CDR2 is SYGVNS. CDR3 amino acids: CASSDLANTGELFF. CDR3 DNA sequence: TGTGCCAGCAGTGACCTCGCGAACACCGGGGAGCTGTTTTTT. Together with reference TRBV25-1 and TRBJ2-2, the CDR3 gives the full variable domain: EADIYQTPRYLVIGTGKKITLECSQTMGHDKMYWYQQDPGMELHLIHYSYGVNSTEKGDLSSESTVSRIRTEHFPLTLESARPSHTSQYLCASSDLANTGELFFGEGSRLTVL.

The J gene is TRBJ2-1, the V gene TRBV7-9, with 9 positions matching TRBD1. V trimming: 3 bases; J trimming: 8 bases; junction bases outside the gene matches: 20. Germline V lookup: CDR1 SEHNR, CDR2 FQNEAQ (reference sequence). The CDR3 sequence is 19 residues long. The CDR3 region has the DNA TGTGCCAGCAGCTTGGTTGGGACAGGGTTTAAATCTACCACATATGAGCAGTTCTTC. It is translated as CASSLVGTGFKSTTYEQFF.

V and J are TRBV18 and TRBJ2-5; 9 nucleotides align to TRBD2. The CDR3 extends over 16 amino acids. Germline-derived CDR1 and CDR2 are KGHSH and LQKENI. The J segment lost 5 bases and the V segment lost 3 bases, leaving 10 bases of the junction unmatched. The CDR3 DNA is TGTGCCAGCTCACCGGGTCGGCTAGCGGGAACTGAGACCCAGTACTTC. Its translation: CASSPGRLAGTETQYF.

The chain carries TRBV15 and TRBJ2-7, with D perhaps being TRBD1 or TRBD2 (5 bases each). CDR3 length: 12 amino acids. The germline V gene encodes CDR1 LNHNV and CDR2 YYDKDF (reference sequence). V shed 1 base and J shed 5 bases, with 6 bases lying between them. The CDR3 DNA is TGTGCCACCAGCAGAGGAGGGGACGAGCAGTACTTC. It yields the protein CATSRGGDEQYF.

The chain carries TRBV5-1 and TRBJ1-1; D is undetermined. The germline CDR1 and CDR2 sequences are SGHRS and YFSETQ. Trimming removed 5 bases at V and 0 bases at J, with 11 bases between. The CDR3 runs to 14 residues. CDR3 sequence: CASRLMPLNTEAFF. Written as DNA, the CDR3 is TGCGCCAGCAGGCTGATGCCTCTGAACACTGAAGCTTTCTTT.

This clone is a singleton in its sample. The chain recombines TRBV2 with TRBJ1-5, with TRBD1 as a possible D gene (5 bases). The V end lost 11 bases, the J end lost 7 bases, and 18 bases lay between the germline ends. This CDR3 spans 13 amino acids. Germline CDR1 is SNHLY and CDR2 is FYNNEI. Written as DNA, the CDR3 is TGTGCCGGGGGTAATGGAGCCTGGCAGCCCCAGCATTTT. Its protein is CAGGNGAWQPQHF.

The chain is built from TRBV24-1 and TRBJ2-1, with TRBD2 matching 10 bases. CDR3 length equals 14 residues. CDR1 is KGHDR and CDR2 is SFDVKD in the germline V gene. V trimming: 7 bases; J trimming: 9 bases; junction bases outside the gene matches: 8. The CDR3 region is CATSPASGSGEQFF. The CDR3, as DNA: TGTGCCACCAGCCCGGCTAGCGGGAGTGGTGAGCAGTTCTTC.

J is TRBJ2-7 and V is TRBV7-8; no definite D call. Germline CDR1 is SGHVS and CDR2 is FQNEAQ. V gave up 5 bases and J gave up 2 bases, with 4 bases separating them. This CDR3 is 11 amino acids long. The CDR3 sequence: CASSITYEQYF. For the CDR3, the DNA is TGTGCCAGCAGCATCACCTACGAGCAGTACTTC.

The chain recombines TRBV11-1 with TRBJ2-2, with D perhaps given as TRBD1 or TRBD2 (5 bases each). The CDR3 runs 14 residues. The germline V gene has CDR1 SGHAT and CDR2 FQDESV (reference sequence). V was cut by 7 bases and J by 3 bases, with 12 bases left in between. The CDR3 here is CASNRDRYTGELFF. As DNA, the CDR3 is TGTGCCAGCAACCGGGACCGATACACCGGGGAGCTGTTTTTT.

Comment on this clone: The same CDR3 is also encoded by other DNA sequences in this sample. The chain carries TRBV11-2 and TRBJ2-7; D unclear. The CDR3 sequence is 13 residues long. Germline CDR1 reads SGHAT; CDR2 reads FQNNGV. With 3 bases removed from V and 2 bases from J, the gap between germline ends came to 8 bases. This CDR3 is CASSLQTAYEQYF. In DNA, the CDR3 is TGTGCCAGCAGCTTGCAGACGGCCTACGAGCAGTACTTC.

The CDR3, as DNA: TGTGCCAGTAGTATTGAACAGGCTGGGGCCAACGTCCTGACTTTC. Protein: CASSIEQAGANVLTF. V gene TRBV19 combines with J gene TRBJ2-6, with D possibly TRBD1 on 5 matching bases. The CDR3 sequence is 15 residues long. V lost 3 bases to trimming and J lost 2 bases, with 8 bases between them. Germline lookup yields CDR1 LNHDA and CDR2 SQIVND (reference sequence).

V usage is TRBV4-3 and J usage is TRBJ1-6; no clear D gene. This CDR3 comprises 15 residues. Trimming left V 0 bases short and J 6 bases short, with 9 bases between. CDR1 is LGHNA and CDR2 is YSLEER in the germline V gene. The CDR3 DNA follows: TGCGCCAGCAGCCAAGAGAAGCTTGCTAATTCACCCCTCCACTTT. Translation: CASSQEKLANSPLHF.

V is TRBV7-9 and J is TRBJ1-1; D not resolved. The ends were cut back, 2 bases at V and 5 bases at J, with 18 bases in the middle. CDR3 length equals 16 residues. Germline CDR1 and CDR2: SEHNR and FQNEAQ (reference sequence). The CDR3 sequence: CASSLIRQIRWTEAFF. CDR3 DNA: TGTGCCAGCAGCTTAATACGGCAGATTAGATGGACTGAAGCTTTCTTT. Drawing the rest from reference TRBV7-9 and TRBJ1-1, the complete variable domain is DTGVSQNPRHKITKRGQNVTFRCDPISEHNRLYWYRQTLGQGPEFLTYFQNEAQLEKSRLLSDRFSAERPKGSFSTLEIQRTEQGDSAMYLCASSLIRQIRWTEAFFGQGTRLTVV.